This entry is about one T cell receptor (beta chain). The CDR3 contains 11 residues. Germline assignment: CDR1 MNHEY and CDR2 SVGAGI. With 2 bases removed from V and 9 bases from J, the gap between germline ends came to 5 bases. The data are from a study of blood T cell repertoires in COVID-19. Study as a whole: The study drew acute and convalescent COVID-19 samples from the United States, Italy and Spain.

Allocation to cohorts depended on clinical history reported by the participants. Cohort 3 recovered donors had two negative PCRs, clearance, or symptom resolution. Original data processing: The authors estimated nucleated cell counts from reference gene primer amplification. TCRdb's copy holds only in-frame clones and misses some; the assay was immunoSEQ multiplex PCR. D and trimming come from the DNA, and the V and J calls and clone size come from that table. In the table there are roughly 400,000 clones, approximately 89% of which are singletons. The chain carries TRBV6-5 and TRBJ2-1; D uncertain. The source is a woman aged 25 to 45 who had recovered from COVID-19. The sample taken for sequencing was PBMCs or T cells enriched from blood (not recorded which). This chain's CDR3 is CASSYIGEQFF. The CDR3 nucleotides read TGTGCCAGCAGTTACATCGGTGAGCAGTTCTTC.